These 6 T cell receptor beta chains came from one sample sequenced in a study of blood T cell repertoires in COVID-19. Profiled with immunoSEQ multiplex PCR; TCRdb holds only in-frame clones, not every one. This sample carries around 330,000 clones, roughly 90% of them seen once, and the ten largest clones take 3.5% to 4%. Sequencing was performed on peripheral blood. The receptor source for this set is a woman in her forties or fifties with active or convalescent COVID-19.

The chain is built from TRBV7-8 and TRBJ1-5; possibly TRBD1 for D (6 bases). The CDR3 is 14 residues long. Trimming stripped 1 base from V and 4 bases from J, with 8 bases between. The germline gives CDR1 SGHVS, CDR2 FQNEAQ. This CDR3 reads CASSLGTANQPQHF. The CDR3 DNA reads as TGTGCCAGCAGCTTAGGGACAGCAAATCAGCCCCAGCATTTT.

The CDR3 here is CASSGGPYEQYF. As DNA, the CDR3 is TGTGCCAGCAGTGGCGGCCCCTACGAGCAGTACTTC. The gene calls are TRBV25-1 and TRBJ2-7; D remains ambiguous. Germline CDR1 MGHDK, CDR2 SYGVNS. This CDR3 has 12 amino acids. The germline V and J ends were trimmed by 4 bases and 2 bases, with 6 bases remaining between them.

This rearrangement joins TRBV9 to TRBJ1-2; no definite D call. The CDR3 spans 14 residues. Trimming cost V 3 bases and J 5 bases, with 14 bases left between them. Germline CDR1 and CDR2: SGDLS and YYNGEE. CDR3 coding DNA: TGTGCCAGCAGCGCCGGAGGTGAGGTGTATGGCTACACCTTC. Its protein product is CASSAGGEVYGYTF.

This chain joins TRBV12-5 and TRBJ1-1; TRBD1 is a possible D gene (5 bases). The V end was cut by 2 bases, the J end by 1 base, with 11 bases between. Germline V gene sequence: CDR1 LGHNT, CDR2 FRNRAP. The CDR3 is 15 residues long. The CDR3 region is CASGLPLGENTEAFF. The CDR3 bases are TGTGCTAGTGGTTTGCCATTAGGGGAGAACACTGAAGCTTTCTTT. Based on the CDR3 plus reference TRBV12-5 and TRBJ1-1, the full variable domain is DARVTQTPRHKVTEMGQEVTMRCQPILGHNTVFWYRQTMMQGLELLAYFRNRAPLDDSGMPKDRFSAEMPDATLATLKIQPSEPRDSAVYFCASGLPLGENTEAFFGQGTRLTVV.

The CDR3 sequence: CASSQVDGPFSGANVLTF. The DNA of the CDR3 is TGCGCCAGCAGCCAAGTAGATGGGCCCTTCTCTGGGGCCAACGTCCTGACTTTC. This chain links TRBV4-3 with TRBJ2-6; D gene ambiguous. CDR1 LGHNA and CDR2 YSLEER come from the germline V gene. There are 18 residues in the CDR3. The V and J ends lost 1 base and 0 bases respectively, with 13 bases between them.

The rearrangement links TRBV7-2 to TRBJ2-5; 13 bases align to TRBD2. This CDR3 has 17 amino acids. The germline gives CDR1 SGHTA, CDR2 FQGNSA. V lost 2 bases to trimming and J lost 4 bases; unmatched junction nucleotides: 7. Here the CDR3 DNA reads TGTGCCAGCAGCTTAACGAAGGGACTAGCGGGGACAGAGACCCAGTACTTC. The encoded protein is CASSLTKGLAGTETQYF.